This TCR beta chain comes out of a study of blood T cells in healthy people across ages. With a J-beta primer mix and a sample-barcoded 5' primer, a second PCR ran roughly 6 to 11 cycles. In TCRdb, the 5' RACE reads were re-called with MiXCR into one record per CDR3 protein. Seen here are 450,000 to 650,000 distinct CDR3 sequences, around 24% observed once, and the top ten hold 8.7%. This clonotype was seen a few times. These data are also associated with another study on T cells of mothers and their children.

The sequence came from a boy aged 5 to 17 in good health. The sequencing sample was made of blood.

The CDR3 sequence is CASSEAGTVFLYQETQYF. The CDR3 nucleotides are TGTGCCAGCAGTGAAGCCGGGACGGTGTTTCTGTACCAAGAGACCCAGTACTTC. The rearrangement uses TRBV6-1 and TRBJ2-5, with D perhaps given as TRBD1 or TRBD2 (5 bases each). CDR3 length equals 18 residues. Between the trimmed V and J ends, which lost 0 bases and 0 bases, there was a span of 17 bases. Germline V CDR1 and CDR2: MNHNS, SASEGT.